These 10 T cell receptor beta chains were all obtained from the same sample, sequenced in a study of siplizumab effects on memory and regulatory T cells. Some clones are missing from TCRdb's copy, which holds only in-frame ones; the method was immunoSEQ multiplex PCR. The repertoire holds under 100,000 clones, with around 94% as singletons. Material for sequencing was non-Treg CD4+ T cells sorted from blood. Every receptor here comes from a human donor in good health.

The CDR3 nucleotides are TGTGCCAGCAGCTTGTGGGGTGGGAACACTGAAGCTTTCTTT. Its translation is CASSLWGGNTEAFF. This rearrangement joins TRBV5-8 to TRBJ1-1; D unresolved. The V end lost 1 base, the J end lost 1 base, and 8 bases lay between the germline ends. The CDR3 is 14 amino acids. Germline assignment: CDR1 SGHTS and CDR2 YDEGEE.

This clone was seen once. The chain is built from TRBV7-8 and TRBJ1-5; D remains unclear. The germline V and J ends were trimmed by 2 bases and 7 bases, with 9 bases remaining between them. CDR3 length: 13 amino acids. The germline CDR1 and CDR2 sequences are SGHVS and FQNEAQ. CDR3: CASSLKNQQPQHF. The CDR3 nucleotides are TGTGCCAGCAGCTTAAAAAATCAGCAGCCCCAGCATTTT.

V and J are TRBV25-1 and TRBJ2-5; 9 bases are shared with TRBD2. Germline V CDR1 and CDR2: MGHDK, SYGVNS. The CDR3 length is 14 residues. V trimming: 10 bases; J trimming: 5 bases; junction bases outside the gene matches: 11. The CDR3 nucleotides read TGTGCCACCGCTATTCTAGCGGGATCTGAGACCCAGTACTTC. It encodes CATAILAGSETQYF. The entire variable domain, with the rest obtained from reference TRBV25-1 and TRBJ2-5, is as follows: EADIYQTPRYLVIGTGKKITLECSQTMGHDKMYWYQQDPGMELHLIHYSYGVNSTEKGDLSSESTVSRIRTEHFPLTLESARPSHTSQYLCATAILAGSETQYFGPGTRLLVL.

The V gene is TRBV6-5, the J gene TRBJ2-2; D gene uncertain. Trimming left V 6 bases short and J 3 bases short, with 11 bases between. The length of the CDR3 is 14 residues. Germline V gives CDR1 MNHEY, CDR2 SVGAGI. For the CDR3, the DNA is TGTGCCAGCAGGGAACTTGGTGACACCGGGGAGCTGTTTTTT. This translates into CASRELGDTGELFF.

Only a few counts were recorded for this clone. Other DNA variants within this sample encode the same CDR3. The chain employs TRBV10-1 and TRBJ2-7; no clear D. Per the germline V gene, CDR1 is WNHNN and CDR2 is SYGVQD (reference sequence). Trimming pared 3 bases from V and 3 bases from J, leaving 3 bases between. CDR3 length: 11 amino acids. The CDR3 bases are TGCGCCAGCAGTGATGGCTACGAGCAGTACTTC. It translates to CASSDGYEQYF.

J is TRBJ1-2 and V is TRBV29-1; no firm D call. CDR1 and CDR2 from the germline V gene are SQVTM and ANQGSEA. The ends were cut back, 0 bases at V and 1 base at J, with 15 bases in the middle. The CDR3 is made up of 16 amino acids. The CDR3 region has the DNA TGCAGCGTTGAAGAGGAAGGGAGTAGGGATAACTATGGCTACACCTTC. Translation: CSVEEEGSRDNYGYTF.

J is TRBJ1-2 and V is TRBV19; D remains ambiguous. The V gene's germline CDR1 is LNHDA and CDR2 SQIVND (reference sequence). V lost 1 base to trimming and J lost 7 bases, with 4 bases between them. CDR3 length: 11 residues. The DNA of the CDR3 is TGTGCCAGTAGTATAGTAGGTGGCTACACCTTC. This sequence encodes CASSIVGGYTF.

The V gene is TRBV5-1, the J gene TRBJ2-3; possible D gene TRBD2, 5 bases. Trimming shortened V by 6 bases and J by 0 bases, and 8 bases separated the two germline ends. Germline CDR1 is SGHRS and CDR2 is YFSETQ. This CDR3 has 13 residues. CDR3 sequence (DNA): TGCGCCAGCAAATGGACTAGCACAGATACGCAGTATTTT. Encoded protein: CASKWTSTDTQYF.

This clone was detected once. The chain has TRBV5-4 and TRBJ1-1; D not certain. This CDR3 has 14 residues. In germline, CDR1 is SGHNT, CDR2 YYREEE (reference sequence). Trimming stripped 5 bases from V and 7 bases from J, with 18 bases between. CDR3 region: CASSHGGPLIEAFF. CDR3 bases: TGTGCCAGCAGTCACGGAGGACCGCTGATTGAAGCTTTCTTT.

Here the CDR3 reads CASSPGAGRTNTEAFF. In DNA, the CDR3 is TGTGCCAGCTCACCAGGGGCAGGGAGGACGAACACTGAAGCTTTCTTT. V usage is TRBV18 and J usage is TRBJ1-1; possible D gene TRBD1, 5 bases. This CDR3 is built from 16 residues. Germline V gives CDR1 KGHSH, CDR2 LQKENI. V was shortened by 2 bases and J by 1 base, with 14 bases between the two germline ends.